This TCR beta chain is from a study of blood T cell repertoires in COVID-19. Study as a whole: COVID-19 samples from acute and convalescent phases originated in the United States, Italy and Spain. The analysed material was cDNA or gDNA that came from T cells, B-cell-depleted T cells, or PBMCs.

The junction had 9 bases not matched to a gene; V was cut back by 4 bases and J by 7 bases. This CDR3 spans 15 amino acids. Germline-derived CDR1 and CDR2 are SGHAT and FQNNGV. Original analysis: Estimates of nucleated cell counts were drawn from the amplification of reference gene primers. TCRdb's copy holds only in-frame clones and misses some; the assay was immunoSEQ multiplex PCR. V and J calls and clone size follow that table, whereas D and trimming were derived from the DNA. Found here are 50,000 to 70,000 clones, about 79% of them singletons; the top ten hold around 5.1%. This receptor was identified in a human donor in a cohort sampled during active COVID-19. Sequencing was performed on peripheral blood. This rearrangement joins TRBV11-2 to TRBJ2-7; 11 bases match TRBD1. The CDR3 spells CASSSPGTGGGEQYF. DNA for the CDR3: TGTGCCAGCAGCTCACCCGGGACAGGGGGGGGTGAGCAGTACTTC.